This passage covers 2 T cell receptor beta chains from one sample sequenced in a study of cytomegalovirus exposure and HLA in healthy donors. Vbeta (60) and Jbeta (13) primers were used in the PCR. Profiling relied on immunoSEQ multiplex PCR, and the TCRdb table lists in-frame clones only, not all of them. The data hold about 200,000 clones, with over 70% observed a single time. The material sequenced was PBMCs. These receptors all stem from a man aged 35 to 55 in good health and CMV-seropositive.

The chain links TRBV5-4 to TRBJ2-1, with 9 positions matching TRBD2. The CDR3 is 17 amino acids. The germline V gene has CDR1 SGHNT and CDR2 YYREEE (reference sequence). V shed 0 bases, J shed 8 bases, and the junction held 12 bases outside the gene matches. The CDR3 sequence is CASSLGREGVVGYEQFF. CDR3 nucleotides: TGTGCCAGCAGCTTGGGGCGGGAGGGCGTAGTGGGTTATGAGCAGTTCTTC.

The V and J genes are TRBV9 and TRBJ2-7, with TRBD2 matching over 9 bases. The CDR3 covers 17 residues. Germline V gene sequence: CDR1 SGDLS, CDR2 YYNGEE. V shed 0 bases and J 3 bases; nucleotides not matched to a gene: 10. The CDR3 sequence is CASSVGEGTSRNYEQYF. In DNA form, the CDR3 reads TGTGCCAGCAGCGTAGGGGAAGGGACTAGCAGAAACTACGAGCAGTACTTC.